This paragraph covers one T cell receptor beta chain sequence. This record belongs to a study of blood T cell repertoires in COVID-19. Study background: There were acute and convalescent COVID-19 samples, and they came from the United States, Italy and Spain.

Profiling relied on immunoSEQ multiplex PCR, and the TCRdb table lists in-frame clones only, not all of them. The sample contains 95,000 to 150,000 clones, over 75% of which appear only once. V lost 1 base and J lost 10, with 19 bases in between. Germline loops: CDR1 SQVTM, CDR2 ANQGSEA. The CDR3 is 14 residues long. The chain has TRBV29-1 and TRBJ1-2; D is perhaps TRBD1 (6 bases). Sequences were obtained from peripheral blood. This clonotype was sampled from a man aged 60-69 years with active or convalescent COVID-19. The CDR3 coding sequence is TGCAGCGTTGAAGTTGAGGGAGGGTCGGGGGCCTACACCTTC. This encodes CSVEVEGGSGAYTF.